This entry is about one T cell receptor beta chain. Its specificity is unknown. Target depth was 1 in 200,000 to 1 in 1 million T cells, about 10x per clonotype. Some clones are missing from TCRdb's copy, which holds only in-frame ones; the method was immunoSEQ multiplex PCR. This repertoire shows hundreds of thousands of clones, under 70% found once; its top ten account for 6.3%. The data originate from a study of cytotoxic CD8 clonotypes in ibrutinib-treated CLL. Study-wide findings and caveats: Starting clonality was above that of age-matched healthy donors and tracked circulating CD8+ T-cell counts. Increased clonality at ibrutinib response gave way to a return toward baseline at progression.

V lost 4 bases to trimming and J lost 7 bases; unmatched junction nucleotides: 15. The CDR3 loop spans 17 amino acids. CDR1 is SGDLS and CDR2 is YYNGEE in the germline V gene. V usage is TRBV9 and J usage is TRBJ2-2; 8 bases are shared with TRBD2. The sequence was collected from a human donor with chronic lymphocytic leukemia. The specimen comprised PBMCs, sampled after 36 months of ibrutinib treatment. CDR3 in amino acids: CASSPPTSEKSVGELFF. The CDR3 DNA follows: TGTGCCAGCAGCCCACCGACTAGCGAGAAGTCGGTCGGGGAGCTGTTTTTT.